This T cell receptor (beta chain) was recovered during a study of patients with pleural tuberculosis. TCRdb reanalysed the reads using MiXCR and keeps one entry per CDR3 protein. The top ten hold approximately 3.7% of the sample, which has 29,000 or so distinct CDR3 sequences, approximately 20% seen once. The CDR3 runs to 15 residues. Germline values: CDR1 DFQATT, CDR2 SNEGSKA (reference sequence). V lost 6 bases and J lost 1, with 16 bases in between. In its sample, this clonotype is medium-sized. Sequenced material: peripheral blood. V gene TRBV20-1 combines with J gene TRBJ1-5; no definite D call. This clonotype was sampled from a human donor with pleural tuberculosis. In nucleotides, the CDR3 is TGCAGTGCCCCTCTCCACGCGGGGAGCAATCAGCCCCAGCATTTT. Translated, it gives CSAPLHAGSNQPQHF.